Listed here are 6 T cell receptor beta chains from one sample, sequenced in a study of T-cell memory formation after mild COVID-19. In TCRdb, the 5' RACE reads were re-called with MiXCR into one record per CDR3 protein. Found here are hundreds of thousands of distinct CDR3 sequences, approximately 19% of them singletons; the top ten hold more than 10%. Sequenced sample: PBMCs or a T cell subset sorted from them (not recorded which). Source of these receptors: an adult woman who had mild COVID-19 (a few samples of this study predate the infection). Cell type and time point are not known.

The chain joins TRBV14 to TRBJ1-6; D not certain. The germline V gene encodes CDR1 SGHDN and CDR2 FVKESK. This CDR3 contains 15 residues. Trimming shortened V by 1 base and J by 5 bases, and 9 bases separated the two germline ends. CDR3 sequence: CASSQVGTHNSPLHF. The DNA for the CDR3 is TGTGCCAGCAGCCAAGTCGGTACCCATAATTCACCCCTCCACTTT.

There are a few counts of this clonotype. The chain uses TRBV12-3 or TRBV12-4 and TRBJ2-5, with 12 bases fitting TRBD2. This CDR3 has 16 residues. The trim removed 6 bases at V and 7 bases at J, leaving 12 bases unmatched. The CDR3 DNA reads TGTGCCAGCAGCAAACTAGCGGGAGGTGTAATAGGGACCCAGTACTTC. Protein product: CASSKLAGGVIGTQYF.

The chain has TRBV10-3 and TRBJ2-1; D gene ambiguous. The CDR3 covers 13 residues. The V end lost 4 bases, the J end lost 0 bases, and 4 bases lay between the germline ends. The germline CDR1 and CDR2 sequences are ENHRY and SYGVKD. This chain's CDR3 is CAISAYSYNEQFF. CDR3 nucleotides: TGTGCCATCAGTGCGTACTCCTACAATGAGCAGTTCTTC.

Only a few counts were recorded for this clonotype. This rearrangement joins TRBV7-6 to TRBJ2-1, with 7 positions matching TRBD2. V lost 1 base, J lost 2 bases, and 11 bases stayed unmatched. This CDR3 contains 18 residues. From germline, CDR1 is SGHVS and CDR2 FNYEAQ. CDR3: CASSLDGPSGITYNEQFF. The CDR3 DNA follows: TGTGCCAGCAGCTTAGATGGACCCAGCGGGATCACCTACAATGAGCAGTTCTTC.

The V call is TRBV5-1, the J call TRBJ1-1; a weak D match, TRBD1 (6 bases). The CDR3 is made up of 15 amino acids. Trimming cost V 4 bases and J 4 bases, with 17 bases left between them. Germline V lookup: CDR1 SGHRS, CDR2 YFSETQ. The CDR3 nucleotides are TGCGCCAGCAGCCCACTCCCAGGGGTTAGCACTGAAGCTTTCTTT. The encoded protein is CASSPLPGVSTEAFF.

This chain connects TRBV5-6 to TRBJ1-2; D possibly corresponds to TRBD1 (5 bases). Between the trimmed V and J ends, which lost 0 bases and 4 bases, there was a span of 13 bases. Per germline, CDR1 SGHDT and CDR2 YYEEEE. The CDR3 loop spans 15 amino acids. The CDR3 spells CASSLGGTHLYGYTF. CDR3 nucleotide sequence: TGTGCCAGCAGCTTGGGGGGGACCCACCTCTATGGCTACACCTTC.